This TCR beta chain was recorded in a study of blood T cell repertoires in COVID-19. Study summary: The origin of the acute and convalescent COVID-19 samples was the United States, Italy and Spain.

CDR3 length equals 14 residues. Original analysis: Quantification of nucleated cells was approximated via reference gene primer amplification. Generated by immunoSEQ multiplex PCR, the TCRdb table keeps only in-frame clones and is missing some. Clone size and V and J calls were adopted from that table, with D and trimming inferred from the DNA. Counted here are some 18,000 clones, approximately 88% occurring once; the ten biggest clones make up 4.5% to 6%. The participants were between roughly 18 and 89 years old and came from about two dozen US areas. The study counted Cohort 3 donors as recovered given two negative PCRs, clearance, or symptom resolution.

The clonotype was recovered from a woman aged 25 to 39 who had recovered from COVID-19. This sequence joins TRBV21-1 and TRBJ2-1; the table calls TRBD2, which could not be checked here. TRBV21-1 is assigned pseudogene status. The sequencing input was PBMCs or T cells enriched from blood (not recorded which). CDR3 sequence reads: CASRPDEGGNEQFF. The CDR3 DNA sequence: TGTGCCAGCCGGCCGGATGAGGGAGGTAATGAGCAGTTCTTC.